Listed below are T cell receptor beta chains from one sample, sequenced in a study of T cell responses to AZD1222 COVID-19 vaccine. Clones were read by immunoSEQ multiplex PCR, and TCRdb kept only the in-frame ones, dropping some. The sample lists over 100,000 clones; 80% to 90% were seen once. The sample here was peripheral blood, taken on day 0 of AZD1222 vaccination. All receptors come from an adult in good health. Each CDR3 is given with its conserved first and last residue. The D gene is left open where the match is weak. Some rows have no size entry. The others give once, few or many, or a class for an expanded clone.

V	size	D	J	CDR3	DNA
TRBV29-1	.	.	TRBJ1-2	CSVAGYGYTF	TGCAGCGTTGCGGGGTACGGCTACACCTTC
TRBV4-3	.	.	TRBJ2-7	CASSQGTGEPYEQYF	TGCGCCAGCAGCCAAGGAACGGGAGAACCATACGAGCAGTACTTC
TRBV13	once	.	TRBJ1-3	CASSPGHLGGNTIYF	TGTGCCAGCAGCCCGGGACACCTCGGAGGAAACACCATATATTTT
TRBV19	.	.	TRBJ1-1	CASSSRARTEAFF	TGTGCCAGTAGTTCAAGGGCCCGAACTGAAGCTTTCTTT
TRBV7-9	.	TRBD1	TRBJ2-2	CASSSFKAPRGRNTGELFF	TGTGCCAGCAGCTCCTTTAAGGCCCCCAGGGGGCGCAACACCGGGGAGCTGTTTTTT
TRBV29-1	.	TRBD2	TRBJ2-1	CSVEGLADSSYNEQFF	TGCAGCGTTGAAGGACTAGCGGATAGCTCCTACAATGAGCAGTTCTTC
TRBV24-1	.	TRBD1	TRBJ2-1	CATSDPGQASYNEQFF	TGTGCCACCAGTGACCCTGGACAGGCATCCTACAATGAGCAGTTCTTC
TRBV30	.	.	TRBJ2-5	CAWSGALQETQYF	TGTGCCTGGTCTGGAGCACTTCAAGAGACCCAGTACTTC
TRBV30	.	TRBD1	TRBJ2-7	CACAGTGSYEQYF	TGTGCCTGTGCCGGGACAGGATCTTACGAGCAGTACTTC
TRBV3-1/TRBV3-2	.	.	TRBJ1-1	CASSQNTEAFF	TGTGCCAGCAGCCAAAACACTGAAGCTTTCTTT
TRBV4-3	.	.	TRBJ1-2	CASSQVGGVGGYTF	TGCGCCAGCAGCCAAGTTGGGGGTGTAGGTGGCTACACCTTC
TRBV30	once	TRBD2	TRBJ2-5	CAWSALLGGETQYF	TGTGCCTGGAGTGCCTTGCTGGGAGGGGAGACCCAGTACTTC
TRBV6-2/TRBV6-3	.	.	TRBJ1-1	CASSYSLKNTEAFF	TGTGCCAGCAGTTACTCGTTAAAGAACACTGAAGCTTTCTTT
TRBV18	.	.	TRBJ1-1	CASSARTEAFF	TGTGCCAGCTCCGCGCGGACTGAAGCTTTCTTT
TRBV4-3	.	TRBD2	TRBJ2-1	CASSLLLAGGPGEQFF	TGCGCCAGCAGCCTATTACTAGCGGGGGGGCCAGGTGAGCAGTTCTTC
TRBV6-4	.	.	TRBJ2-3	CASSDSRWADTQYF	TGTGCCAGCAGTGACTCGAGGTGGGCAGATACGCAGTATTTT
TRBV24-1	.	.	TRBJ1-2	CATRSDRRNGYTF	TGTGCCACCAGGAGCGACAGGCGAAATGGCTACACCTTC
TRBV7-2	.	TRBD1	TRBJ2-5	CASSLGVRDRLSGETQYF	TGTGCCAGCAGCTTAGGAGTTCGGGACAGACTTTCGGGGGAGACCCAGTACTTC
TRBV18	.	TRBD1	TRBJ2-7	CASSTQGQYPYEQYF	TGTGCCAGCTCAACCCAGGGACAGTATCCCTACGAGCAGTACTTC
TRBV4-3	.	TRBD1	TRBJ2-3	CASSQEPLQEGGDTQYF	TGCGCCAGCAGCCAAGAACCCCTCCAGGAAGGGGGCGATACGCAGTATTTT
TRBV10-3	.	.	TRBJ1-1	CAIRGGMEGTEAFF	TGTGCCATCAGAGGAGGGATGGAAGGCACTGAAGCTTTCTTT
TRBV7-3	once	.	TRBJ1-1	CASSPGQNTEAFF	TGTGCCAGCAGTCCGGGACAGAACACTGAAGCTTTCTTT
TRBV6-4	.	.	TRBJ1-5	CASRGKYQPQHF	TGTGCCAGCAGGGGGAAGTATCAGCCCCAGCATTTT
TRBV4-1	.	TRBD1	TRBJ1-6	CASSQGQGANSPLHF	TGCGCCAGCAGCCAAGGGCAGGGGGCTAATTCACCCCTCCACTTT
TRBV4-1	.	TRBD1	TRBJ2-3	CASSPRQGSSTDTQYF	TGCGCCAGCAGCCCCCGACAGGGTTCAAGCACAGATACGCAGTATTTT
TRBV6-5	.	.	TRBJ2-7	CASSSASYEQYF	TGTGCCAGCAGCTCGGCCAGTTACGAGCAGTACTTC
TRBV27	.	.	TRBJ1-1	CASSAGPYTEAFF	TGTGCCAGCAGTGCCGGACCTTACACTGAAGCTTTCTTT
TRBV29-1	medium-sized	.	TRBJ1-2	CSVEFRAYGYTF	TGCAGCGTTGAATTCCGGGCCTATGGCTACACCTTC